The T cell receptor (beta chain) described here comes from a study of shared clonotypes between healthy human individuals. Produced via immunoSEQ multiplex PCR; TCRdb's table is partial and in-frame only. The sample lists 2 million to 2.5 million clones, roughly 93% occurring once. Study findings and constraints: In having few donors, the study represented limited genetic and exposure-history diversity. Specimens sampled were limited to blood, with tissue repertoires likely differing. Sequencing depth was expected to influence donor clonotype sharing.

This clone is a singleton in its sample. No antigen is known for it. The sample carries other DNA sequences with the same CDR3. The germline CDR1 and CDR2 sequences are WNHNN and SYGVQD (reference sequence). The V gene lost 3 bases and the J gene lost 4 bases, with 4 bases spanning the gap. CDR3 length equals 11 residues. Within Nashville, Tennessee resided all donors, each a Caucasian adult. Sequencing was done on a sample of naive CD4+ T cells from PBMCs. The subset here: CD45RA+ positively selected. The rearrangement joins TRBV10-1 to TRBJ2-7; unclear D gene. This clonotype was obtained from a man in his late teens or twenties in good health. Some clones in this sample may be carry-over from other donors' samples. CDR3 in DNA: TGCGCCAGCAGTGAAGGATACGAGCAGTACTTC. Translation gives CASSEGYEQYF.